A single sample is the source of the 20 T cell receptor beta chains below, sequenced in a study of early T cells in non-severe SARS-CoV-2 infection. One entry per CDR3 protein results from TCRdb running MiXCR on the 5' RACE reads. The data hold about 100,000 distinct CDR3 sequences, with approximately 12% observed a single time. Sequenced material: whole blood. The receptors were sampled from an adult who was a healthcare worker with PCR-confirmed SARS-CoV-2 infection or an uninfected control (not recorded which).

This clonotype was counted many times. CDR3 amino acids: CASSLARQGRSPLHF. CDR3 nucleotides: TGTGCCAGCAGCTTAGCGCGGCAGGGACGCTCACCCCTCCACTTT. This sequence joins TRBV7-2 and TRBJ1-6, with a weak D call TRBD1 (5 bases). Germline V lookup: CDR1 SGHTA, CDR2 FQGNSA. Trimming pared 0 bases from V and 10 bases from J, leaving 13 bases between. This CDR3 has 15 amino acids.

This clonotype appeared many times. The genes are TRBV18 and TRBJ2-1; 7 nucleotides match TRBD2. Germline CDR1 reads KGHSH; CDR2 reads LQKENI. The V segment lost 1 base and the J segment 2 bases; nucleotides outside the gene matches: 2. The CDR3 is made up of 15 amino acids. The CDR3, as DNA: TGTGCCAGCTCACCACTAGCGGGTCCCTACAATGAGCAGTTCTTC. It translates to CASSPLAGPYNEQFF.

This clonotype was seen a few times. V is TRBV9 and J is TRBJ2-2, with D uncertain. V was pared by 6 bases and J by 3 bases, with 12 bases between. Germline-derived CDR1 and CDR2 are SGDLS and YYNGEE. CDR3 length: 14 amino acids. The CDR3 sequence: CASMSNADTGELFF. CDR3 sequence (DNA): TGTGCCAGCATGAGCAATGCGGACACCGGGGAGCTGTTTTTT. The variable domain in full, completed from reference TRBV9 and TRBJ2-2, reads DSGVTQTPKHLITATGQRVTLRCSPRSGDLSVYWYQQSLDQGLQFLIQYYNGEERAKGNILERFSAQQFPDLHSELNLSSLELGDSALYFCASMSNADTGELFFGEGSRLTVL.

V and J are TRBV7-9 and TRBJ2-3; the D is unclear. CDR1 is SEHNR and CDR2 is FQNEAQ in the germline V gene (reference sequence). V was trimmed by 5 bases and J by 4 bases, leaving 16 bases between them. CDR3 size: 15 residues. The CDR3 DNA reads TGTGCCAGCAGCCACGGTGCAGATGGCGCAGATACGCAGTATTTT. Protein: CASSHGADGADTQYF.

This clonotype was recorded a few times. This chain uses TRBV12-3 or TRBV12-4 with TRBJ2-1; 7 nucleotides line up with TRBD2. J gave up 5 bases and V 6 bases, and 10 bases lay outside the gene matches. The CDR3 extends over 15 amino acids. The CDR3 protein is CASSPSGYLNNEQFF. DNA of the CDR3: TGTGCCAGCAGCCCTAGCGGCTACCTGAACAATGAGCAGTTCTTC.

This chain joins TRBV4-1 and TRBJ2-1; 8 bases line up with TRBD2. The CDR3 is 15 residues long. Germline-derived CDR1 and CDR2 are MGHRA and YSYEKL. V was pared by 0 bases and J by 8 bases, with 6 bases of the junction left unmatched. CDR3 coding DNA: TGCGCCAGCAGCCAAGAGGGACTAGGATCGGATGAGCAGTTCTTC. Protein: CASSQEGLGSDEQFF.

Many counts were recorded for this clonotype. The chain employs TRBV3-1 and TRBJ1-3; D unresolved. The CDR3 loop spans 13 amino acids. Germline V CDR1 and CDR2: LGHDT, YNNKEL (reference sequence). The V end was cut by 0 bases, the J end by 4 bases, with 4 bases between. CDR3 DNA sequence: TGTGCCAGCAGCCAAGATAACGGAAACACCATATATTTT. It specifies CASSQDNGNTIYF.

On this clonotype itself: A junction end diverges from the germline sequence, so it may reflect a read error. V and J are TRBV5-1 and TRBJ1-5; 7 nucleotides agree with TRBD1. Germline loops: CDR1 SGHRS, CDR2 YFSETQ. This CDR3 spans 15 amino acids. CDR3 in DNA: TGCACCAGCAGCTTAAGGGGGCGAGTTAAACAGCCCCAGCATTTT. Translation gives CTSSLRGRVKQPQHF.

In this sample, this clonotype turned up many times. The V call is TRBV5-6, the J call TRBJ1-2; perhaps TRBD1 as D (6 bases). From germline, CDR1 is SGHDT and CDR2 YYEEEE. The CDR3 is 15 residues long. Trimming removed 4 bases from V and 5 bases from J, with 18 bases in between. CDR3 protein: CASSLPQGPTYGYTF. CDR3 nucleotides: TGTGCCAGCAGCCTACCACAGGGTCCTACGTATGGCTACACCTTC.

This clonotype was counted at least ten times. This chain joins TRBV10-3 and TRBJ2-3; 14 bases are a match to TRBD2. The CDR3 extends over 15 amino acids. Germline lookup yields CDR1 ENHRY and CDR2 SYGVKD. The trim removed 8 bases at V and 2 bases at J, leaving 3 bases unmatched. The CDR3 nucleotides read TGTGCCATCGGGGGACTAGCGGGGGACACAGATACGCAGTATTTT. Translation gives CAIGGLAGDTDTQYF.

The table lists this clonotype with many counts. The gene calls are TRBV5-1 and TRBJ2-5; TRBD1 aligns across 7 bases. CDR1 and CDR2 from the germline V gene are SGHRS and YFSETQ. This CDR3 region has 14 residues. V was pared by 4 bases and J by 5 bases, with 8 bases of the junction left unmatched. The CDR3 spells CASSLPPGGETQYF. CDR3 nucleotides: TGCGCCAGCAGCCTGCCCCCAGGGGGTGAGACCCAGTACTTC.

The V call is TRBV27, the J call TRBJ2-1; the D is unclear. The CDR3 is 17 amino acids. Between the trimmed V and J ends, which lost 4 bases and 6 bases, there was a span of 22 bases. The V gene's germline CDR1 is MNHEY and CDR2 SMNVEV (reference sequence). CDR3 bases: TGTGCCAGCAGTTCCGCAGCCAGGAGTCCGGTTACCAATGAGCAGTTCTTC. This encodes CASSSAARSPVTNEQFF.

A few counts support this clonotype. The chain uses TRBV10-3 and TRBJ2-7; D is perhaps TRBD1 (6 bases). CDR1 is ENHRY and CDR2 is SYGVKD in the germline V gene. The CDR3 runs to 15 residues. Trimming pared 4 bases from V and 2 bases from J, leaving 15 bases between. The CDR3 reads CAISAFGQPTYEQYF. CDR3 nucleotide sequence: TGTGCCATCAGTGCTTTCGGACAGCCGACCTACGAGCAGTACTTC.

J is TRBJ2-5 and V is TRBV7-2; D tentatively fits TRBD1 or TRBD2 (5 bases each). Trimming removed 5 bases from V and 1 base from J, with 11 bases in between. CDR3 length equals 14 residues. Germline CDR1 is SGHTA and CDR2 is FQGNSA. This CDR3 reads CASSIGTIQETQYF. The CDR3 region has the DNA TGTGCCAGCAGCATCGGGACCATCCAAGAGACCCAGTACTTC. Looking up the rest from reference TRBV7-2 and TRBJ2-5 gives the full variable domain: GAGVSQSPSNKVTEKGKDVELRCDPISGHTALYWYRQSLGQGLEFLIYFQGNSAPDKSGLPSDRFSAERTGGSVSTLTIQRTQQEDSAVYLCASSIGTIQETQYFGPGTRLLVL.

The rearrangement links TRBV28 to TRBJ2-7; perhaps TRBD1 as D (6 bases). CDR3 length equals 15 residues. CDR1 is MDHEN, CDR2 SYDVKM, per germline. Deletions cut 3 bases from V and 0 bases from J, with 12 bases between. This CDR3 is CASSLFPGVSYEQYF. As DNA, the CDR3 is TGTGCCAGCAGTTTGTTCCCAGGGGTCTCCTACGAGCAGTACTTC.

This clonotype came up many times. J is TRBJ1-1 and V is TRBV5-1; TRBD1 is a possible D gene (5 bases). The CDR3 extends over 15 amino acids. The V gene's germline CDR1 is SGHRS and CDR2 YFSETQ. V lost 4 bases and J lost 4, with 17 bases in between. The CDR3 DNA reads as TGCGCCAGCAGCCTCCGACAGATACCTAGCACTGAAGCTTTCTTT. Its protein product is CASSLRQIPSTEAFF.

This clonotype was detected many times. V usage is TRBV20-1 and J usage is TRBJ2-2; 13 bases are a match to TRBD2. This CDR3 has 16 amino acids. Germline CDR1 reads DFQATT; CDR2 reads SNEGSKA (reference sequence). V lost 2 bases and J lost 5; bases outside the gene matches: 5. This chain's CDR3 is CSARRTSGRKTGELFF. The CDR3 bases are TGCAGTGCTAGACGGACTAGCGGGAGAAAAACCGGGGAGCTGTTTTTT.

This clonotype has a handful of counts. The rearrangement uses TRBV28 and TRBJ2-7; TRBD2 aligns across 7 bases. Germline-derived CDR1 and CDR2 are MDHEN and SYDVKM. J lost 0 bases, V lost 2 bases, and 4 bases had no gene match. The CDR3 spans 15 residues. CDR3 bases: TGTGCCAGCAGTTTAAGGCTAGCGGCCTCCTACGAGCAGTACTTC. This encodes CASSLRLAASYEQYF.

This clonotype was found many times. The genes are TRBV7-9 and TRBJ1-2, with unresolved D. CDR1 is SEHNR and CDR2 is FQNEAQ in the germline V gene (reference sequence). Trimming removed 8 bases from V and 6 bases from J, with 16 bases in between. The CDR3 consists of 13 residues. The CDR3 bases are TGTGCCAGCGGTAAGGTGGAGGATCATGGCTACACCTTC. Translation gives CASGKVEDHGYTF.

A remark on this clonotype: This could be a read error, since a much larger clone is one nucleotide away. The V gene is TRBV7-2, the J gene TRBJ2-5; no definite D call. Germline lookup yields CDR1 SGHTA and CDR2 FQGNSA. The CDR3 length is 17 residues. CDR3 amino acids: CASSLERFMRYQGTQYF. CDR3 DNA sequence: TGTGCCAGCAGCTTAGAGAGGTTTATGAGGTACCAAGGGACCCAGTACTTC.